These T cell receptor beta chains were read from a single sample in a study of cytomegalovirus exposure and HLA in healthy donors. Clones were read by immunoSEQ multiplex PCR, and TCRdb kept only the in-frame ones, dropping some. The sample consists of approximately 120,000 clones, about a sixth of them appearing once. Sequenced sample: PBMCs. The receptors come from a female donor in good health and CMV-seropositive. The CDR3 runs from the conserved cysteine through the conserved F or W. The D gene is left open where the match is weak. The size field is filled for only some rows; it gives once, few, many or a size class.

j_call v_call clone_size d_call cdr3_aa cdr3_nt
TRBJ2-7 TRBV4-3 few TRBD2 CASSHLTSGASYEQYF TGCGCCAGCAGCCATTTGACTAGCGGGGCCTCCTACGAGCAGTACTTC
TRBJ2-3 TRBV2 many TRBD1 CARDGVRDSETSTDTQYF TGTGCCAGAGACGGGGTTAGGGACAGCGAAACTAGCACAGATACGCAGTATTTT
TRBJ1-1 TRBV29-1 - TRBD1 CSARQGAENTEAFF TGCAGCGCGCGACAGGGGGCGGAGAACACTGAAGCTTTCTTT
TRBJ1-2 TRBV5-6 few - CASSLVGTRSGYTF TGTGCCAGCAGCTTGGTGGGGACTCGGTCTGGCTACACCTTC
TRBJ1-2 TRBV29-1 few - CSVASGQGYGYTF TGCAGCGTTGCTTCTGGGCAGGGCTATGGCTACACCTTC
TRBJ2-5 TRBV7-2 few TRBD2 CASRPTLAGEETQYF TGTGCCAGCAGACCCACACTAGCGGGGGAGGAGACCCAGTACTTC
TRBJ2-5 TRBV2 - - CASSSRPGWTQYF TGTGCCAGCAGTAGCCGCCCCGGGTGGACCCAGTACTTC
TRBJ2-3 TRBV2 - - CASSETLSRRLVSTDTQYF TGTGCCAGCAGTGAAACTCTTAGTCGGAGACTAGTAAGCACAGATACGCAGTATTTT
TRBJ1-1 TRBV7-2 - - CASSLYGGGNTEAFF TGTGCCAGCAGCTTATACGGGGGGGGTAACACTGAAGCTTTCTTT
TRBJ2-7 TRBV5-4 - - CASSPGNPVSLYEQYF TGTGCCAGCAGTCCCGGTAACCCGGTATCTTTATACGAGCAGTACTTC
TRBJ2-3 TRBV7-2 few TRBD1 CASSLQGEDTQYF TGTGCCAGCAGCTTACAGGGGGAAGATACGCAGTATTTT
TRBJ1-5 TRBV7-2 - - CASSFRGNQPQHF TGTGCCAGCAGCTTCCGGGGCAATCAGCCCCAGCATTTT
TRBJ2-1 TRBV29-1 few - CSVRKGSNEQFF TGCAGCGTCCGGAAGGGGTCCAATGAGCAGTTCTTC
TRBJ2-3 TRBV6-5 - TRBD2 CASSYWTSGGPDTQYF TGTGCCAGCAGTTACTGGACTAGCGGGGGCCCAGATACGCAGTATTTT
TRBJ1-3 TRBV9 once - CASTLEAASGNTIYF TGTGCCAGCACCCTGGAGGCAGCATCTGGAAACACCATATATTTT
TRBJ1-2 TRBV11-2 - - CASSQDPMWTEISGYTF TGTGCCAGCAGCCAAGATCCCATGTGGACAGAAATCTCTGGCTACACCTTC
TRBJ2-7 TRBV13 few TRBD1 CASSLEGAYEQYF TGTGCCAGCAGCTTAGAGGGGGCGTACGAGCAGTACTTC
TRBJ1-5 TRBV5-4 - - CASSLMGGGAHQHF TGTGCCAGCAGCTTGATGGGCGGGGGGGCCCATCAGCATTTT
TRBJ2-3 TRBV7-2 - - CASSLEAFRTDTQYF TGTGCCAGCAGCCTTGAAGCGTTTCGCACAGATACGCAGTATTTT
TRBJ2-7 TRBV15 few TRBD1 CATSSDRGPSYEQYF TGTGCCACCAGCTCCGACAGGGGGCCCTCCTACGAGCAGTACTTC
TRBJ2-3 TRBV18 few TRBD2 CASSPLAGKEDTQYF TGTGCCAGCTCACCCCTAGCGGGAAAGGAAGATACGCAGTATTTT
TRBJ1-2 TRBV6-5 few - CASSWQGQEGGYTF TGTGCCAGCAGTTGGCAGGGGCAGGAAGGAGGCTACACCTTC
TRBJ1-4 TRBV6-5 few - CASSYSTGEVNEKLFF TGTGCCAGCAGTTACTCGACCGGGGAGGTTAATGAAAAACTGTTTTTT
TRBJ1-2 TRBV6-1 - - CASSGNRVVGYTF TGTGCCAGCAGTGGTAACAGGGTAGTAGGCTACACCTTC
TRBJ1-3 TRBV28 few - CASSLVGYSGNTIYF TGTGCCAGCAGTTTAGTCGGGTACTCTGGAAACACCATATATTTT
TRBJ2-7 TRBV18 - - CASSLPQGGEQYF TGTGCCAGCTCACTACCTCAGGGTGGCGAGCAGTACTTC
TRBJ1-4 TRBV5-1 few TRBD1 CASRTGLGNEKLFF TGCGCCAGCAGGACAGGGTTAGGTAATGAAAAACTGTTTTTT
TRBJ2-3 TRBV5-1 few TRBD2 CASSTGTSGTDTQYF TGCGCCAGCAGCACCGGGACTAGCGGCACAGATACGCAGTATTTT
TRBJ2-7 TRBV7-2 few - CASSLNRAGVPYEQYF TGTGCCAGCAGCTTAAACCGGGCAGGGGTACCCTACGAGCAGTACTTC
TRBJ2-5 TRBV6-6 - TRBD1 CASSDQGAPLRETQYF TGTGCCAGCAGCGACCAGGGGGCCCCTTTGAGGGAGACCCAGTACTTC
TRBJ2-5 TRBV4-1 few TRBD2 CASSRGLAGYQETQYF TGCGCCAGCAGCCGCGGACTAGCGGGGTACCAAGAGACCCAGTACTTC
TRBJ2-5 TRBV4-2 few - CASSQNRYLQETQYF TGTGCCAGCAGCCAAAACAGATACCTCCAAGAGACCCAGTACTTC
TRBJ1-3 TRBV7-7 - - CASSKSSGSGNTIYF TGTGCCAGCAGCAAAAGCTCGGGATCTGGAAACACCATATATTTT
TRBJ1-2 TRBV28 few TRBD1 CASSPVDRAYGYTF TGTGCCAGCAGCCCCGTGGACAGGGCCTATGGCTACACCTTC
TRBJ2-5 TRBV5-6 few TRBD2 CASSPFRLAGWETQYF TGTGCCAGCAGCCCGTTCCGACTAGCGGGATGGGAGACCCAGTACTTC